The rows below give T cell receptor beta chains drawn from one sample of a study of CXCR3-negative and CXCR3-positive naive CD8 T cells. TCRdb re-called the 5' RACE reads, yielding one record per CDR3 amino acid sequence without DNA. The sample shows tens of thousands of distinct CDR3 sequences, and 1.5% to 2% sits with its ten largest clones. The sequenced sample consisted of naive CXCR3- CD8+ T cells from blood. The receptors originated from a human donor in good health. Some clones in this sample may be carry-over from other donors' samples. Each CDR3 is given with its conserved first and last residue. Fields, in order: J gene, V gene, clone size, CDR3 protein. Clone sizes are given selectively: once, few, many, or a class where the clone is expanded.

TRBJ2-1	TRBV20-1	-	CSARDIADPYNEQFF
TRBJ1-1	TRBV20-1	-	CSAKGSLDTEAFF
TRBJ2-3	TRBV7-3	-	CASSFGLTDTQYF
TRBJ2-7	TRBV9	-	CASSVNGGSYEQYF
TRBJ2-7	TRBV12-3/TRBV12-4	-	CASSFDVYEQYF
TRBJ2-1	TRBV18	-	CASSPRGTQYNEQFF
TRBJ2-7	TRBV27	-	CASRPLTGGNEQYF
TRBJ2-1	TRBV5-6	-	CASSLDYEMVNEQFF
TRBJ2-1	TRBV6-5	-	CASSTGQYNEQFF
TRBJ2-3	TRBV29-1	-	CSVEARDTQYF
TRBJ2-1	TRBV12-3/TRBV12-4	-	CASSLPYSNEQFF
TRBJ2-7	TRBV12-3/TRBV12-4	-	CASSFLQGYEQYF
TRBJ2-1	TRBV28	-	CASSSDQSSYNEQFF
TRBJ2-4	TRBV4-3	-	CASSQGLAGRSIQYF
TRBJ2-1	TRBV7-6	medium-sized	CASSLRQGVYEQFF
TRBJ2-7	TRBV5-1	-	CASSLRSGNYEQYF
TRBJ1-1	TRBV7-6	-	CASSSPTFTTEAFF
TRBJ2-2	TRBV29-1	-	CSALTPTGDTGELFF